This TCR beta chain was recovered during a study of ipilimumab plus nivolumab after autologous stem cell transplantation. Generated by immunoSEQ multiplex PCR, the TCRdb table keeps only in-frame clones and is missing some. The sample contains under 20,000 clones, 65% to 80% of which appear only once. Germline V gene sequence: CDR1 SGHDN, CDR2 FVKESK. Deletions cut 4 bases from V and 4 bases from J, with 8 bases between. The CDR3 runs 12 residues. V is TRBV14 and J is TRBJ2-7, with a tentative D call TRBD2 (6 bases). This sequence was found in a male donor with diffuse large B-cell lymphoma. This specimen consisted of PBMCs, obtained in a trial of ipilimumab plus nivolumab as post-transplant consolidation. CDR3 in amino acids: CASSLGGYEQYF. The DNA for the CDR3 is TGTGCCAGCAGCCTTGGGGGGTACGAGCAGTACTTC.